The 2 T cell receptor beta chains in this list originate from one sample, sequenced in a study of cytomegalovirus exposure and HLA in healthy donors. PCR employed 60 Vbeta and 13 Jbeta primers. Libraries were prepared by immunoSEQ multiplex PCR; TCRdb keeps only in-frame clonotypes and omits some of them. The sample has 150,000 to 200,000 clones; about 77% are singletons. The sample was PBMCs. These receptors originate from a man younger than 30 in good health and CMV-seropositive.

This chain uses TRBV5-1 with TRBJ2-1; D ambiguous. Trimming removed 0 bases from V and 8 bases from J, with 9 bases in between. This CDR3 region has 13 residues. Germline CDR1 SGHRS, CDR2 YFSETQ. CDR3 DNA sequence: TGCGCCAGCAGCTTGGTCGCAGTCCATGAGCAGTTCTTC. It is translated as CASSLVAVHEQFF.

J is TRBJ1-5 and V is TRBV6-4; D is undetermined. Deletions cut 3 bases from V and 2 bases from J, with 11 bases between. The V gene's germline CDR1 is MRHNA and CDR2 SNTAGT. The CDR3 extends over 15 amino acids. CDR3 sequence: CASSESGLGNQPQHF. The DNA of the CDR3 is TGTGCCAGCAGTGAATCAGGTTTAGGCAATCAGCCCCAGCATTTT.